A selection of T cell receptor beta chains follows, all from one sample in a study of cytomegalovirus exposure and HLA in healthy donors. TCRdb's table, derived via immunoSEQ multiplex PCR, lists solely in-frame clones and lacks some. The table lists under 200,000 clones, approximately 70% of them singletons. Material for sequencing was PBMCs. The origin of the receptors is a woman in her 30s in good health and CMV-seronegative. Each CDR3 is given with its conserved first and last residue. The D gene is left open where the match is weak. Not every row has a clone size; where given, it reads once, few, many or a size class.

cdr3_aa: CASSPRVNMGSSYEQYF
cdr3_nt: TGCGCCAGCAGCCCGCGGGTTAATATGGGGTCCTCCTACGAGCAGTACTTC
j_call: TRBJ2-7
d_call: .
v_call: TRBV4-3
clone_size: .

cdr3_aa: CASSRSENQPQHF
cdr3_nt: TGTGCCAGTAGTAGATCAGAAAATCAGCCCCAGCATTTT
j_call: TRBJ1-5
d_call: .
v_call: TRBV19
clone_size: .

cdr3_aa: CASSYYRGAKNIQYF
cdr3_nt: TGTGCCAGCAGTTACTATAGGGGAGCCAAAAACATTCAGTACTTC
j_call: TRBJ2-4
d_call: .
v_call: TRBV6-5
clone_size: .

cdr3_aa: CASSPMTSGETQYF
cdr3_nt: TGTGCCAGCAGCCCCATGACTAGCGGGGAGACCCAGTACTTC
j_call: TRBJ2-5
d_call: TRBD2
v_call: TRBV9
clone_size: .

cdr3_aa: CASSRQGANEQYF
cdr3_nt: TGTGCCAGCAGCAGACAGGGGGCCAACGAGCAGTACTTC
j_call: TRBJ2-7
d_call: TRBD1
v_call: TRBV6-5
clone_size: .

cdr3_aa: CASSLAGTRAYEQYF
cdr3_nt: TGTGCCAGCAGCTTAGCCGGGACTAGAGCCTACGAGCAGTACTTC
j_call: TRBJ2-7
d_call: TRBD2
v_call: TRBV7-9
clone_size: .

cdr3_aa: CATSSPPEGALNQPQHF
cdr3_nt: TGTGCCACCAGCAGTCCCCCCGAAGGGGCCCTGAATCAGCCCCAGCATTTT
j_call: TRBJ1-5
d_call: .
v_call: TRBV15
clone_size: few

cdr3_aa: CASSLTSRNEQFF
cdr3_nt: TGTGCCAGCAGCTTAACTAGCAGGAATGAGCAGTTCTTC
j_call: TRBJ2-1
d_call: .
v_call: TRBV7-9
clone_size: .

cdr3_aa: CASSWGGAPYEQYF
cdr3_nt: TGTGCCAGTAGTTGGGGCGGGGCCCCCTACGAGCAGTACTTC
j_call: TRBJ2-7
d_call: .
v_call: TRBV19
clone_size: .

cdr3_aa: CASSHKQGWYNEQYF
cdr3_nt: TGTGCCAGCAGCCATAAACAGGGCTGGTACAACGAGCAGTACTTC
j_call: TRBJ2-7
d_call: .
v_call: TRBV7-6
clone_size: .

cdr3_aa: CASSGDSQETQYF
cdr3_nt: TGTGCCAGCAGCGGGGACTCCCAAGAGACCCAGTACTTC
j_call: TRBJ2-5
d_call: .
v_call: TRBV5-6
clone_size: .

cdr3_aa: CATRGPGGYTF
cdr3_nt: TGTGCCACGCGGGGCCCGGGAGGCTACACCTTC
j_call: TRBJ1-2
d_call: .
v_call: TRBV6-4
clone_size: .

cdr3_aa: CASSLGLAEAFF
cdr3_nt: TGTGCCAGCTCACTGGGACTGGCTGAAGCTTTCTTT
j_call: TRBJ1-1
d_call: .
v_call: TRBV18
clone_size: once

cdr3_aa: CASSHTGVPEAFF
cdr3_nt: TGTGCCAGCAGCCACACAGGGGTCCCAGAAGCTTTCTTT
j_call: TRBJ1-1
d_call: TRBD1
v_call: TRBV4-2
clone_size: .

cdr3_aa: CASSPRRNRSISTEAFF
cdr3_nt: TGTGCCAGCAGCCCCCGACGGAACAGGTCCATCAGCACTGAAGCTTTCTTT
j_call: TRBJ1-1
d_call: .
v_call: TRBV5-6
clone_size: .